Below, 21 T cell receptor beta chains from the same sample are listed, as sequenced in a study of blood T cell repertoires in COVID-19 (dated by TCRdb to the early 2020s). The library was obtained by the immunoSEQ multiplex PCR assay. The table was pulled from immuneACCESS by TCRdb, which kept in-frame rearrangements only. Such tables lose some clones; where checked, under half of the loss comes from unresolved V genes, and the rest has no known cause. The sample has about 110,000 clones on record, roughly four fifths of them singletons. The top ten clones comprise approximately 15% of the sample. The sample consisted of peripheral blood. The receptors here all came from a woman aged 55-69 years with acute or convalescent COVID-19.

The chain combines TRBV28 with TRBJ1-2; TRBD1 agrees at 9 bases. This CDR3 comprises 16 residues. With V trimmed by 6 bases and J by 4 bases, 12 bases remained unmatched. CDR1 is MDHEN, CDR2 SYDVKM, per germline. The CDR3 DNA sequence: TGTGCCAGCAGATCGCCCGGGACAGGGCATTTCTATGGCTACACCTTC. Translated, it gives CASRSPGTGHFYGYTF.

The chain carries TRBV27 and TRBJ1-2; perhaps TRBD1 as D (6 bases). CDR1 is MNHEY, CDR2 SMNVEV, per germline (reference sequence). V lost 6 bases to trimming and J lost 4 bases, with 21 bases between them. The CDR3 has 16 amino acids. The CDR3 DNA sequence: TGTGCCAGCAGAGAGGGACACGGGATGGGCGTCTATGGCTACACCTTC. Translation: CASREGHGMGVYGYTF.

This chain connects TRBV10-3 to TRBJ1-4; no definite D call. Looked up from germline, CDR1 is ENHRY and CDR2 is SYGVKD. V lost 2 bases and J 7 bases, leaving 8 bases between the germline ends. The CDR3 is made up of 13 amino acids. CDR3 nucleotides: TGTGCCATCAGTGAGGGACTTACTGAAAAACTGTTTTTT. Translated: CAISEGLTEKLFF.

The chain uses TRBV7-3 and TRBJ2-4, with 9 positions matching TRBD2. CDR3 length: 14 residues. CDR1 is SGHTA and CDR2 is FQGTGA in the germline V gene. Germline trimming cut 5 bases from V and 9 bases from J; bases unmatched to any gene: 8. The CDR3 nucleotides are TGTGCCAGCAGCCCCTCCTGGCGGGGGGGCATTCAGTACTTC. It yields the protein CASSPSWRGGIQYF.

This chain links TRBV4-3 with TRBJ1-2; maybe TRBD1 (6 bases). V lost 4 bases to trimming and J lost 7 bases, with 16 bases between them. The CDR3 totals 14 residues. Per germline, CDR1 LGHNA and CDR2 YSLEER. As DNA, the CDR3 is TGCGCCAGCAGCCCGGACAGTCGAGGAGGTGGCTACACCTTC. It specifies CASSPDSRGGGYTF.

This clone was observed a few times. The V call is TRBV5-4, the J call TRBJ1-4; 7 bases are a match to TRBD1. The CDR3 has 14 residues. The trim removed 3 bases at V and 6 bases at J, leaving 5 bases unmatched. Germline CDR1 SGHNT, CDR2 YYREEE (reference sequence). CDR3: CASSSGGRDEKLFF. CDR3 coding DNA: TGTGCCAGCAGCTCAGGGGGGCGGGATGAAAAACTGTTTTTT.

The CDR3: CASSRDTGASGANVLTF. CDR3 DNA: TGTGCCAGCAGCCGTGATACAGGGGCCTCTGGGGCCAACGTCCTGACTTTC. This chain uses TRBV7-9 with TRBJ2-6, with TRBD1 matching 7 bases. The CDR3 length is 17 residues. With V trimmed by 5 bases and J by 0 bases, 7 bases remained unmatched. Germline V gives CDR1 SEHNR, CDR2 FQNEAQ (reference sequence).

V is TRBV15 and J is TRBJ1-5; no definite D call. Trimming shortened V by 1 base and J by 4 bases, and 8 bases separated the two germline ends. CDR3 length equals 14 residues. Germline assignment: CDR1 LNHNV and CDR2 YYDKDF (reference sequence). In nucleotides, the CDR3 is TGTGCCACCAGCAGAGTTCCGGGGAATCAGCCCCAGCATTTT. As protein: CATSRVPGNQPQHF. The full variable domain, in which reference TRBV15 and TRBJ1-5 provide the parts outside the CDR3, is DAMVIQNPRYQVTQFGKPVTLSCSQTLNHNVMYWYQQKSSQAPKLLFHYYDKDFNNEADTPDNFQSRRPNTSFCFLDIRSPGLGDTAMYLCATSRVPGNQPQHFGDGTRLSIL.

This clone came up a few times. The V call is TRBV27, the J call TRBJ2-1; 9 nucleotides agree with TRBD2. The germline CDR1 and CDR2 sequences are MNHEY and SMNVEV (reference sequence). There are 15 residues in the CDR3. V gave up 1 base and J gave up 6 bases; unmatched junction bases: 4. The CDR3 protein is CASSLWGLAANEQFF. CDR3 sequence (DNA): TGTGCCAGCAGTTTATGGGGACTAGCAGCCAATGAGCAGTTCTTC.

This clone was detected ten times or more. The V and J genes are TRBV7-2 and TRBJ2-1; TRBD2 is a possible D gene (6 bases). Germline V gene sequence: CDR1 SGHTA, CDR2 FQGNSA. This CDR3 comprises 13 residues. V gave up 10 bases and J gave up 9 bases, with 19 bases separating them. CDR3 sequence (DNA): TGTGCCACCCGACTAGTGCGTCTTAGTGAGCAGTTCTTC. Translated, it gives CATRLVRLSEQFF.

The chain has TRBV3-1 (or the pseudogene TRBV3-2) and TRBJ1-2; maybe TRBD1 (5 bases). Germline V lookup: CDR1 LGHDT, CDR2 YNNKEL (reference sequence). This CDR3 is built from 13 residues. V lost 4 bases and J 8 bases, leaving 14 bases between the germline ends. This CDR3 reads CASSPQEGRGYTF. Written as DNA, the CDR3 is TGTGCCAGCAGCCCACAGGAGGGACGCGGCTACACCTTC.

The chain carries TRBV25-1 and TRBJ2-3, with D perhaps matching TRBD1 (6 bases). V shed 3 bases and J shed 2 bases, with 18 bases lying between them. This CDR3 comprises 17 residues. Looked up from germline, CDR1 is MGHDK and CDR2 is SYGVNS. The CDR3 sequence: CASSDTGLSPHTDTQYF. Here the CDR3 DNA reads TGTGCCAGCAGTGATACAGGGTTGTCTCCCCACACAGATACGCAGTATTTT.

In this sample, this clone turned up once. The chain is built from TRBV5-6 and TRBJ1-2; possible D gene TRBD1, 5 bases. V lost 4 bases and J 3 bases, leaving 10 bases between the germline ends. CDR1 SGHDT and CDR2 YYEEEE come from the germline V gene. This CDR3 is 13 amino acids long. This CDR3 reads CASSPDRYYGYTF. CDR3 nucleotides: TGTGCCAGCAGCCCCGACAGATACTATGGCTACACCTTC.

The chain recombines TRBV7-3 with TRBJ1-6; D call uncertain. Per the germline V gene, CDR1 is SGHTA and CDR2 is FQGTGA. V shed 5 bases and J shed 6 bases, with 11 bases lying between them. The length of the CDR3 is 14 residues. The CDR3 protein is CASSPNAGNSPLHF. As DNA, the CDR3 is TGTGCCAGCAGCCCCAATGCGGGTAATTCACCCCTCCACTTT.

The chain is built from TRBV5-1 and TRBJ2-1, with D unresolved. Per germline, CDR1 SGHRS and CDR2 YFSETQ. The CDR3 spans 15 residues. V shed 1 base and J shed 5 bases, with 13 bases lying between them. The CDR3 DNA reads TGCGCCAGCAGCTTGACCCTGAACGCGAACAATGAGCAGTTCTTC. Its protein product is CASSLTLNANNEQFF. Using reference TRBV5-1 and TRBJ2-1 for the parts outside the CDR3, the full variable domain is KAGVTQTPRYLIKTRGQQVTLSCSPISGHRSVSWYQQTPGQGLQFLFEYFSETQRNKGNFPGRFSGRQFSNSRSEMNVSTLELGDSALYLCASSLTLNANNEQFFGPGTRLTVL.

The chain employs TRBV18 and TRBJ2-2; D gene unclear. There are 11 residues in the CDR3. Trimming left V 3 bases short and J 7 bases short, with 3 bases between. Germline V gives CDR1 KGHSH, CDR2 LQKENI. The CDR3 DNA follows: TGTGCCAGCTCACCCTTCGGGGAGCTGTTTTTT. It is translated as CASSPFGELFF.

This chain uses TRBV7-8 with TRBJ2-7; D remains ambiguous. CDR3 length equals 15 residues. With 1 base removed from V and 3 bases from J, the gap between germline ends came to 13 bases. Per germline, CDR1 SGHVS and CDR2 FQNEAQ. The CDR3 nucleotides read TGTGCCAGCAGCTTAGAAGGCTATTCGGGCTACGAGCAGTACTTC. Amino acids: CASSLEGYSGYEQYF.

V gene TRBV18 combines with J gene TRBJ2-7, with no clear D. Trimming took off 5 bases at V and 8 bases at J, with 13 bases between the two ends. Germline-derived CDR1 and CDR2 are KGHSH and LQKENI. The CDR3 contains 12 residues. The CDR3 DNA sequence: TGTGCCAGCTCAACGTCCAATGGGCAGCAGTACTTC. Its protein is CASSTSNGQQYF.

V is TRBV24-1 and J is TRBJ2-2, with 8 nucleotides matching TRBD1. CDR3 length: 15 amino acids. V shed 4 bases, J shed 4 bases, and the junction held 4 bases outside the gene matches. CDR1 is KGHDR, CDR2 SFDVKD, per germline. CDR3: CATSETDRGTGELFF. The CDR3 DNA sequence: TGTGCCACCAGTGAAACTGACAGGGGCACCGGGGAGCTGTTTTTT.

This chain uses TRBV7-2 with TRBJ1-5; D perhaps matches TRBD1 (6 bases). The CDR3 length is 13 residues. Deletions cut 5 bases from V and 5 bases from J, with 10 bases between. Germline V gene data show CDR1 as SGHTA and CDR2 as FQGNSA. DNA for the CDR3: TGTGCCAGCAGCGTGGGGGCCCATCAGCCCCAGCATTTT. It translates to CASSVGAHQPQHF.

The chain joins TRBV10-2 to TRBJ2-3, with D possibly matching TRBD2 (5 bases). The CDR3 has 18 residues. Germline-derived CDR1 and CDR2 are WSHSY and SAAADI. V was pared by 0 bases and J by 6 bases, with 22 bases between. The CDR3 protein is CASSESRVMTTFEDTQYF. The CDR3 DNA reads TGCGCCAGCAGTGAGTCGAGGGTAATGACAACCTTTGAGGATACGCAGTATTTT.